This T cell receptor beta chain appears in the sequencing data of a study of identical twins. TCRdb re-called the 5' RACE reads through MiXCR, storing one row per CDR3 protein. The repertoire includes under 250,000 distinct CDR3 sequences, under 10% of them detected once, and less than 2% sits in the top ten. The V gene end was trimmed by 2 bases and the J gene end by 5 bases; junction bases not matched to a gene: 8. The CDR3 is made up of 16 amino acids. CDR1 is LGHNA and CDR2 is YSLEER in the germline V gene. This clonotype was detected ten times or more. This same sample was also part of a study on yellow fever vaccine responses in identical twins.

Sequencing was carried out using memory (CD45RO+) T cells sorted from blood. V gene TRBV4-3 combines with J gene TRBJ2-5; 10 bases align to TRBD1. The clonotype originates from a woman between 18 and 29 years old in good health. The CDR3 sequence: CASSQSGQGVSETQYF. The CDR3 coding sequence is TGCGCCAGCAGCCAATCTGGACAGGGGGTTTCGGAGACCCAGTACTTC.